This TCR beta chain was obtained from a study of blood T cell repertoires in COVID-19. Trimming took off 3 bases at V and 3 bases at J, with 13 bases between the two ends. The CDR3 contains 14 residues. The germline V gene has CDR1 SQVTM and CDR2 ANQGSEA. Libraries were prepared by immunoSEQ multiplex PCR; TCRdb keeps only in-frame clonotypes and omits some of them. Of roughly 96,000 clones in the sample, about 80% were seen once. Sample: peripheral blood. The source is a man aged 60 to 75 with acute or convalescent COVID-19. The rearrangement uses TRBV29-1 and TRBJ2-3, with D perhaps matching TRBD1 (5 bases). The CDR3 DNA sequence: TGCAGCGTTGACTTTCCCCAGGGTACAGATACGCAGTATTTT. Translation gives CSVDFPQGTDTQYF.